Presented here are 21 T cell receptor beta chains from one specimen sequenced in a study of shared clonotypes between healthy human individuals. Assay: immunoSEQ multiplex PCR; the TCRdb copy retains only in-frame clones and omits some. The sample has approximately 2.5 million clones, 90% to 95% seen once. Sequencing was performed on naive CD4+ T cells sorted from blood. Subset reported: CD45RA+ positively selected. All receptors come from a man between 18 and 35 years old in good health.

The rearrangement uses TRBV30 and TRBJ2-7; D possibly matches TRBD1 or TRBD2 (6 bases each). V was trimmed by 2 bases and J by 3 bases, leaving 17 bases between them. The germline V gene has CDR1 GTSNPN and CDR2 SVGIG (reference sequence). CDR3 length: 15 amino acids. CDR3 coding DNA: TGTGCCTGGAGTCCCTCGCAAGGGGGGCTCTACGAGCAGTACTTC. Its protein product is CAWSPSQGGLYEQYF.

The chain carries TRBV4-1 and TRBJ1-3, with D possibly TRBD1 on 6 matching bases. V was shortened by 4 bases and J by 3 bases, with 13 bases between the two germline ends. CDR1 MGHRA and CDR2 YSYEKL come from the germline V gene. The CDR3 loop spans 15 amino acids. The CDR3 DNA reads as TGCGCCAGCAGCCCCCGTGGGGGGCATGGAAACACCATATATTTT. The encoded protein is CASSPRGGHGNTIYF.

This chain joins TRBV29-1 and TRBJ2-7; D call uncertain. Germline-derived CDR1 and CDR2 are SQVTM and ANQGSEA. V lost 7 bases, J lost 2 bases, and 15 bases lay in between. There are 13 residues in the CDR3. The CDR3 DNA reads TGCAGCGCTGTGGGTCTGATGACCTACGAGCAGTACTTC. Its translation: CSAVGLMTYEQYF.

This sequence joins TRBV15 and TRBJ2-4, with 10 bases aligning to TRBD2. Germline V gives CDR1 LNHNV, CDR2 YYDKDF (reference sequence). This CDR3 comprises 17 residues. The V and J ends lost 0 bases and 0 bases, in that order; junction bases with no gene match: 2. CDR3 protein: CATSREGLAVAKNIQYF. The CDR3, as DNA: TGTGCCACCAGCAGAGAAGGACTAGCGGTAGCCAAAAACATTCAGTACTTC.

The chain is built from TRBV7-2 and TRBJ2-3, with 8 bases fitting TRBD2. CDR3 length: 15 amino acids. Looked up from germline, CDR1 is SGHTA and CDR2 is FQGNSA. J was trimmed by 4 bases and V by 3 bases; bases with no gene match: 6. CDR3 amino acids: CASSFVAGISDTQYF. The CDR3 nucleotides read TGTGCCAGCAGCTTCGTAGCGGGAATATCAGATACGCAGTATTTT.

The chain is built from TRBV7-8 and TRBJ1-1; 7 bases align to TRBD1. The CDR3 contains 15 residues. Trimming removed 1 base from V and 3 bases from J; junction bases left unmatched: 5. CDR1 SGHVS and CDR2 FQNEAQ come from the germline V gene. The CDR3 here is CASSLEGAIYTEAFF. The CDR3 DNA reads as TGTGCCAGCAGCTTAGAGGGGGCGATATACACTGAAGCTTTCTTT.

The genes are TRBV13 and TRBJ1-5, with 8 bases aligning to TRBD1. CDR3 size: 24 residues. Germline CDR1 PRHDT, CDR2 FYEKMQ (reference sequence). V shed 1 base and J 0 bases; nucleotides not matched to a gene: 26. CDR3 in amino acids: CASSLASTPSRMDRVLYSNQPQHF. The CDR3 region has the DNA TGTGCCAGCAGCTTAGCCTCCACCCCTAGTCGCATGGACAGGGTACTCTATAGCAATCAGCCCCAGCATTTT.

The chain has TRBV6-5 and TRBJ2-1, with 7 positions matching TRBD1. The J segment lost 2 bases and the V segment lost 6 bases, leaving 7 bases of the junction unmatched. CDR1 and CDR2 (germline): MNHEY, SVGAGI. The CDR3 has 15 residues. The CDR3 DNA reads TGTGCCAGCAGCACGGGACAGACCCCCTACAATGAGCAGTTCTTC. Translated, it gives CASSTGQTPYNEQFF.

This chain joins TRBV10-3 and TRBJ2-3; no clear D. Trimming cost V 8 bases and J 2 bases, with 14 bases left between them. CDR3 length: 14 amino acids. Per the germline V gene, CDR1 is ENHRY and CDR2 is SYGVKD. CDR3 protein: CAIRWQSNTDTQYF. For the CDR3, the DNA is TGTGCCATCCGGTGGCAGAGTAACACAGATACGCAGTATTTT.

With regard to this clone: In the same sample, other DNA sequences code for this CDR3. The rearrangement links TRBV5-4 to TRBJ2-5; the D is unclear. Per germline, CDR1 SGHNT and CDR2 YYREEE (reference sequence). This CDR3 comprises 13 residues. Trimming stripped 0 bases from V and 4 bases from J, with 7 bases between. The CDR3 DNA reads as TGTGCCAGCAGCTTGGTGGATAGAGAGACCCAGTACTTC. Residues: CASSLVDRETQYF. Combining the CDR3 with reference TRBV5-4 and TRBJ2-5 gives the whole variable domain ETGVTQSPTHLIKTRGQQVTLRCSSQSGHNTVSWYQQALGQGPQFIFQYYREEENGRGNFPPRFSGLQFPNYSSELNVNALELDDSALYLCASSLVDRETQYFGPGTRLLVL.

Only one count was recorded for this clone. The chain carries TRBV14 and TRBJ2-2; tentative D call: TRBD2 (6 bases). The ends were cut back, 4 bases at V and 6 bases at J, with 21 bases in the middle. CDR1 is SGHDN, CDR2 FVKESK, per germline. This CDR3 contains 17 residues. This CDR3 reads CASSRARSSGSAGELFF. CDR3 DNA sequence: TGTGCCAGCAGCCGGGCCAGATCGAGCGGGTCCGCCGGGGAGCTGTTTTTT.

This chain joins TRBV19 and TRBJ1-5, with D perhaps TRBD1 (5 bases). Trimming removed 7 bases from V and 6 bases from J, with 16 bases in between. This CDR3 is built from 14 residues. The germline gives CDR1 LNHDA, CDR2 SQIVND (reference sequence). DNA for the CDR3: TGTGCCAGTAACCCACGCCAGGGTCGTCAGCCCCAGCATTTT. The encoded protein is CASNPRQGRQPQHF.

This rearrangement joins TRBV11-3 to TRBJ2-5; 9 positions agree with TRBD2. This CDR3 is built from 14 residues. V gave up 1 base and J gave up 5 bases; unmatched junction bases: 2. The V gene's germline CDR1 is SGHNT and CDR2 YENEEA. This CDR3 reads CASSLGGGDETQYF. The CDR3 DNA is TGTGCCAGCAGCTTAGGCGGGGGGGATGAGACCCAGTACTTC.

The V and J genes are TRBV19 and TRBJ1-1; 7 bases line up with TRBD1. The CDR3 is 15 residues long. J gave up 5 bases and V 5 bases, and 11 bases lay outside the gene matches. Germline-derived CDR1 and CDR2 are LNHDA and SQIVND (reference sequence). DNA for the CDR3: TGTGCCAGTAGTTCGAGACAGGGAGGAAGAACTGAAGCTTTCTTT. Amino acids: CASSSRQGGRTEAFF.

Note on this clone: Other DNA sequences in the same sample also yield this CDR3. This chain links TRBV9 with TRBJ2-7, with TRBD2 matching 9 bases. Germline assignment: CDR1 SGDLS and CDR2 YYNGEE. The CDR3 is 14 residues long. The V and J ends lost 1 base and 1 base, in that order; junction bases with no gene match: 0. CDR3 amino acids: CASSVTSGSYEQYF. The CDR3 region has the DNA TGTGCCAGCAGCGTAACTAGCGGGTCCTACGAGCAGTACTTC.

The gene calls are TRBV5-5 and TRBJ1-2; D is uncertain. Trimming took off 1 base at V and 4 bases at J, with 11 bases between the two ends. The germline gives CDR1 SGHKS, CDR2 YYEKEE (reference sequence). This CDR3 contains 14 residues. CDR3 nucleotides: TGTGCCAGCAGCTTGTTCCGAGAGATCTATGGCTACACCTTC. This encodes CASSLFREIYGYTF.

The chain joins TRBV30 to TRBJ1-3, with D perhaps TRBD1 (5 bases). CDR1 is GTSNPN, CDR2 SVGIG, per germline (reference sequence). The CDR3 runs 13 residues. Between the trimmed V and J ends, which lost 0 bases and 7 bases, there was a span of 10 bases. This CDR3 is CAWSVLGVNTIYF. In nucleotides, the CDR3 is TGTGCCTGGAGTGTGTTGGGGGTGAACACCATATATTTT.

The chain recombines TRBV7-9 with TRBJ1-1; no firm D call. The length of the CDR3 is 12 residues. CDR1 and CDR2 (germline): SEHNR, FQNEAQ (reference sequence). V was cut by 2 bases and J by 7 bases, with 8 bases left in between. The CDR3 DNA sequence: TGTGCCAGCAGCTTATTTGAATATGAAGCTTTCTTT. It is translated as CASSLFEYEAFF.

J is TRBJ1-4 and V is TRBV4-2; maybe TRBD1 (5 bases). Per germline, CDR1 LGHNA and CDR2 YNFKEQ. This CDR3 is built from 16 residues. V lost 5 bases and J lost 0, with 13 bases in between. The CDR3 bases are TGTGCCAGCAGCTTCCTCGGGGCCGCAACTAATGAAAAACTGTTTTTT. Amino acid sequence: CASSFLGAATNEKLFF.

The chain's CDR3 is CASSEEAVGGLYGYTF. Here the CDR3 DNA reads TGTGCCAGCAGTGAAGAGGCTGTTGGGGGACTCTATGGCTACACCTTC. The chain links TRBV6-1 to TRBJ1-2; a possible D gene is TRBD1 (5 bases). V dropped 1 base and J dropped 4 bases, with 16 bases sitting between them. The CDR3 covers 16 residues. CDR1 MNHNS and CDR2 SASEGT come from the germline V gene.

This clone was seen once. DNA for the CDR3: TGTGCCAGCAGCCCCTGGAGGGGACAGGGGGCCACCGGGGAGCTGTTTTTT. Its protein product is CASSPWRGQGATGELFF. The genes are TRBV5-4 and TRBJ2-2; 12 bases agree with TRBD1. CDR3 length equals 17 residues. CDR1 is SGHNT, CDR2 YYREEE, per germline (reference sequence). Trimming at V came to 4 bases and at J to 4 bases, leaving 8 bases not matched to a gene. The whole variable domain, filled in from reference TRBV5-4 and TRBJ2-2, reads ETGVTQSPTHLIKTRGQQVTLRCSSQSGHNTVSWYQQALGQGPQFIFQYYREEENGRGNFPPRFSGLQFPNYSSELNVNALELDDSALYLCASSPWRGQGATGELFFGEGSRLTVL.